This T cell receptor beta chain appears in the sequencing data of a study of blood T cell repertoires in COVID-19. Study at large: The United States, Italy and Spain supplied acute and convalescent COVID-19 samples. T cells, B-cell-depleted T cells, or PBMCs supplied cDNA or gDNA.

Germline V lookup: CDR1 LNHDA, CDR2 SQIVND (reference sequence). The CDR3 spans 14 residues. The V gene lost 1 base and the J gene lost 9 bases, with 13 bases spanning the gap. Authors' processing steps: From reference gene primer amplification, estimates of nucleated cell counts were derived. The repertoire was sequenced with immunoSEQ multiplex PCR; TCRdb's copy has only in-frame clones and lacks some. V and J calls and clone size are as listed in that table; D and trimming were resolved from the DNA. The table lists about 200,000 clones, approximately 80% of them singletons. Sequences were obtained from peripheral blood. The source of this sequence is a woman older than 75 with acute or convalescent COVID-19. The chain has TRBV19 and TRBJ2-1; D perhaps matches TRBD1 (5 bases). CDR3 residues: CASSIGGSFVEQFF. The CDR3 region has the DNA TGTGCCAGTAGTATAGGGGGCAGCTTCGTTGAGCAGTTCTTC.